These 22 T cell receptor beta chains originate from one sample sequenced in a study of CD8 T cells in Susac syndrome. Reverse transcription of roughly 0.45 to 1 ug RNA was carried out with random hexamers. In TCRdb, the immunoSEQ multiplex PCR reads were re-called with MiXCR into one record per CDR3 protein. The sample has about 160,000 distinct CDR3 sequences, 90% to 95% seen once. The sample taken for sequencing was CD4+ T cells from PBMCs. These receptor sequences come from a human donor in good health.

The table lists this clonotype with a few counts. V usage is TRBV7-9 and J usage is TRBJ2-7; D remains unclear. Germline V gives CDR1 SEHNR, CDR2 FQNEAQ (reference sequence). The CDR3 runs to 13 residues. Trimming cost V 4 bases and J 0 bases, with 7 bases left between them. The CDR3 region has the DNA TGTGCCAGCAGCTATCCCACCTCCTACGAGCAGTACTTC. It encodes CASSYPTSYEQYF.

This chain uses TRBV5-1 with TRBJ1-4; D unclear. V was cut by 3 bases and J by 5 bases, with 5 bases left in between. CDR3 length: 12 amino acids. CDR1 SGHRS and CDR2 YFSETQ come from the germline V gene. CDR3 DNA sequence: TGCGCCAGCAGCTCGATGAATGAAAAACTGTTTTTT. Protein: CASSSMNEKLFF.

The CDR3 DNA is TGTGCCATCAGTGAGTCCATAGCGGGGTCCACAGATACGCAGTATTTT. This translates into CAISESIAGSTDTQYF. The chain links TRBV10-3 to TRBJ2-3, with 8 positions matching TRBD2. Germline V gives CDR1 ENHRY, CDR2 SYGVKD. The CDR3 totals 16 residues. The junction had 4 bases not matched to a gene; V was cut back by 0 bases and J by 2 bases.

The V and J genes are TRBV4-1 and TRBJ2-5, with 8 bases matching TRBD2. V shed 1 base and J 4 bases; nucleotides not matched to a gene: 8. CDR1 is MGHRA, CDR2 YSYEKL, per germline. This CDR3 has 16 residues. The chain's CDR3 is CASSQVRSGLGETQYF. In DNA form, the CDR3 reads TGCGCCAGCAGCCAAGTCCGGTCGGGACTAGGAGAGACCCAGTACTTC.

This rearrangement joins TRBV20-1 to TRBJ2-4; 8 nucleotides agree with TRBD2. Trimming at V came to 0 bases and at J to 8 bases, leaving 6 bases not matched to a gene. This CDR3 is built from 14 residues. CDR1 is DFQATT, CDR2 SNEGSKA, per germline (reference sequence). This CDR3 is CSARDASGRDIQYF. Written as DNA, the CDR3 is TGCAGTGCTAGAGATGCGAGCGGGAGAGACATTCAGTACTTC.

The CDR3 loop is CSASTTSTYEQYF. In DNA form, the CDR3 reads TGCAGTGCCTCGACGACTAGCACCTACGAGCAGTACTTC. The rearrangement uses TRBV20-1 and TRBJ2-7; TRBD2 matches 7 bases. There are 13 residues in the CDR3. Germline V lookup: CDR1 DFQATT, CDR2 SNEGSKA (reference sequence). The ends lost 6 bases at V and 2 bases at J; junction bases unmatched: 7.

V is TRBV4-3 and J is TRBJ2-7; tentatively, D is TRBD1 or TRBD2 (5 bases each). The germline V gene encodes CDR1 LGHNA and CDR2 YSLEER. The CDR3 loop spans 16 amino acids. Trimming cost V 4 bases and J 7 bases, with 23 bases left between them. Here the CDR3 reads CASSLKTGTSWGEQYF. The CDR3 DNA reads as TGCGCCAGCAGCCTAAAAACCGGGACCTCCTGGGGGGAGCAGTACTTC.

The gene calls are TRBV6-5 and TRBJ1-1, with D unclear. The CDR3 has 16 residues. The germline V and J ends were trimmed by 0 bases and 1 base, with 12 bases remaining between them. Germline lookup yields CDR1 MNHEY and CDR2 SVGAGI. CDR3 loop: CASSYSSTARNTEAFF. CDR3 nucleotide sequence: TGTGCCAGCAGTTACTCCTCCACAGCGAGGAACACTGAAGCTTTCTTT.

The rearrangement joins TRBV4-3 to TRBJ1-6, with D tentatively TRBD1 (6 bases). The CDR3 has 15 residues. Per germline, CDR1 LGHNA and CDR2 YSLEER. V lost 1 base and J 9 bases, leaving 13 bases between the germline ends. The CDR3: CASSQGGGLGSPLHF. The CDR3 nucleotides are TGCGCCAGCAGCCAAGGTGGGGGGCTGGGTTCACCCCTCCACTTT.

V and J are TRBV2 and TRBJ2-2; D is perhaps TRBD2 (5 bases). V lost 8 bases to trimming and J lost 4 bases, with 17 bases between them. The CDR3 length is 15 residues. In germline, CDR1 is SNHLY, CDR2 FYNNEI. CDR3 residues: CASRRQVLGTGELFF. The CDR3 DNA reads TGTGCCAGCCGGAGGCAGGTATTAGGCACCGGGGAGCTGTTTTTT. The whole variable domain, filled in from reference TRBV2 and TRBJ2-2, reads EPEVTQTPSHQVTQMGQEVILRCVPISNHLYFYWYRQILGQKVEFLVSFYNNEISEKSEIFDDQFSVERPDGSNFTLKIRSTKLEDSAMYFCASRRQVLGTGELFFGEGSRLTVL.

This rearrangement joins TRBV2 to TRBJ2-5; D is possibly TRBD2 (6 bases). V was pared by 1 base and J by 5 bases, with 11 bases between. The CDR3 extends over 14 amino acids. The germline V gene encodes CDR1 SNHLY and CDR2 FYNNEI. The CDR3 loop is CASSEGSGRETQYF. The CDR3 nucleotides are TGTGCCAGCAGTGAAGGATCGGGGAGGGAGACCCAGTACTTC.

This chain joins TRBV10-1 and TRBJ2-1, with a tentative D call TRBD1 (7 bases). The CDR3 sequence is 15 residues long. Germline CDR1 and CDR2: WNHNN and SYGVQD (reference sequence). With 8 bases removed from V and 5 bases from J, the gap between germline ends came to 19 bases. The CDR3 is CASRGGTDTDNEQFF. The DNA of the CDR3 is TGCGCCAGCCGGGGCGGGACAGACACCGACAATGAGCAGTTCTTC.

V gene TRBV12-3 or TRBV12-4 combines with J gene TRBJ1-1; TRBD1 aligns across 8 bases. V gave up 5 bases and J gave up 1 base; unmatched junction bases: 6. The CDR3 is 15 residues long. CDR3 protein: CASSPSTGENTEAFF. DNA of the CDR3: TGTGCCAGCAGTCCCTCGACAGGGGAGAACACTGAAGCTTTCTTT.

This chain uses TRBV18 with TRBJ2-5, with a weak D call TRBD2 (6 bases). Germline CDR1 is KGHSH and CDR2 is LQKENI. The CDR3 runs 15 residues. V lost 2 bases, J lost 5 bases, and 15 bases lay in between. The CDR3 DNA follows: TGTGCCAGCTCACCAAGGCAGGTTGGAGGGGAGACCCAGTACTTC. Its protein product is CASSPRQVGGETQYF.

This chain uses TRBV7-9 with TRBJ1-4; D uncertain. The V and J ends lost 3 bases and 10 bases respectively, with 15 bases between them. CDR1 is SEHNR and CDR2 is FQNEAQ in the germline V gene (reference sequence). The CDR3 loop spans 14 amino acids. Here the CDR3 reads CASSFQAVSGKLFF. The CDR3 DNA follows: TGTGCCAGCAGCTTTCAGGCCGTTAGTGGAAAACTGTTTTTT.

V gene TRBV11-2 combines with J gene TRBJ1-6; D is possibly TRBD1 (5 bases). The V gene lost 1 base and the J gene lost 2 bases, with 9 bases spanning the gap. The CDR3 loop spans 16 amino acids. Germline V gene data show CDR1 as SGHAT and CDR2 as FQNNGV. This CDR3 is CASSLVTGAYNSPLHF. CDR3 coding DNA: TGTGCCAGCAGCTTAGTTACAGGAGCCTATAATTCACCCCTCCACTTT.

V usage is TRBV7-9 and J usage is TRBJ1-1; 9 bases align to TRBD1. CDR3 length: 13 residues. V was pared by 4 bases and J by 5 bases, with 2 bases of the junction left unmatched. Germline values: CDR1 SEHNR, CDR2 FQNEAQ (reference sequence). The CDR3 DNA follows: TGTGCCAGCAGCTCAGGACAGGGGACTGAAGCTTTCTTT. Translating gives CASSSGQGTEAFF. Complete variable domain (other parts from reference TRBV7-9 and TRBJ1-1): DTGVSQNPRHKITKRGQNVTFRCDPISEHNRLYWYRQTLGQGPEFLTYFQNEAQLEKSRLLSDRFSAERPKGSFSTLEIQRTEQGDSAMYLCASSSGQGTEAFFGQGTRLTVV.

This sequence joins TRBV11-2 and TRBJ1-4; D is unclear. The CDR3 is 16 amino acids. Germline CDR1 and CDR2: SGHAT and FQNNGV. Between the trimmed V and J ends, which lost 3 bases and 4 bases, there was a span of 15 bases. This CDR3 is CASSFGTTEGNEKLFF. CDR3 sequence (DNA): TGTGCCAGCAGCTTCGGCACTACCGAGGGTAATGAAAAACTGTTTTTT.

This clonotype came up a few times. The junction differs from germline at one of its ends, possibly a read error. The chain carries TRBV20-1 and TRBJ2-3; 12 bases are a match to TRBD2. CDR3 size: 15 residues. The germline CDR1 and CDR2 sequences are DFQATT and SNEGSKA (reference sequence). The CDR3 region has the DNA TGCAGTGCTGGAGAGACTAGCGGGGGCCCCACTACGCAGTATTTT. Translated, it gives CSAGETSGGPTTQYF.

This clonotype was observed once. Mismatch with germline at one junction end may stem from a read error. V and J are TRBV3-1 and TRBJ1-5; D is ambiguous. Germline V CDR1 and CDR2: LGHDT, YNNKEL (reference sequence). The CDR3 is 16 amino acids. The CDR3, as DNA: TGTGCCAGCAGCCAAGGGATCTCATATAGCAATCAGCCCCAGCTTTTT. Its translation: CASSQGISYSNQPQLF.

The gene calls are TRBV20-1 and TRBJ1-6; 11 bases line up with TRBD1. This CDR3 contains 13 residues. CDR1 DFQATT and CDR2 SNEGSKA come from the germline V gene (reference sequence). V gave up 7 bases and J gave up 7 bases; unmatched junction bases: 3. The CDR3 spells CSVRDRGNSPLHF. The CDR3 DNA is TGCAGTGTCAGGGACAGGGGGAATTCACCCCTCCACTTT.

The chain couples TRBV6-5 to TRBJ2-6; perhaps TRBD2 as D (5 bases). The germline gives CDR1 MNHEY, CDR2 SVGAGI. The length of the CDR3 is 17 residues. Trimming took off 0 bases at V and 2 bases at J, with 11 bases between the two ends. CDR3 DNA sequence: TGTGCCAGCAGTTACTCGATTACCGGGGCTGGGGCCAACGTCCTGACTTTC. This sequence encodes CASSYSITGAGANVLTF.